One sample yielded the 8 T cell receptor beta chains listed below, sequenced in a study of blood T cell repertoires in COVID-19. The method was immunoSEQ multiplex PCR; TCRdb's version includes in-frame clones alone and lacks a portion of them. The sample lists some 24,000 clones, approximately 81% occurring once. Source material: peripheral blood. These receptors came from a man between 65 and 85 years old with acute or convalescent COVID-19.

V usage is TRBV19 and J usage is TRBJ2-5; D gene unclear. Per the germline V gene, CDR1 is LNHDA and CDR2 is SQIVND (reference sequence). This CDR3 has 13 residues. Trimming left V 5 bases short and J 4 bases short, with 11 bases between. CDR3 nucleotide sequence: TGTGCCAGTAGTCGAGAAGAAACAGAGACCCAGTACTTC. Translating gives CASSREETETQYF.

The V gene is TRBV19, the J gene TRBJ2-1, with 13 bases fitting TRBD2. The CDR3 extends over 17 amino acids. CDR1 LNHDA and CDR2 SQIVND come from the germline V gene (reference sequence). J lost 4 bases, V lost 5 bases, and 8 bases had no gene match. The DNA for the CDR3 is TGTGCCAGTAGTGGGACTAGCGGGATTGGGGGATACAATGAGCAGTTCTTC. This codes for CASSGTSGIGGYNEQFF.

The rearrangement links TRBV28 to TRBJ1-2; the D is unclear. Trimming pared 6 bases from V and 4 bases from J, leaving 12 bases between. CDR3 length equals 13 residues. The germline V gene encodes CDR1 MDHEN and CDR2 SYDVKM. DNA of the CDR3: TGTGCCAGCAGGGAGACGGTTACCTATGGCTACACCTTC. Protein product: CASRETVTYGYTF.

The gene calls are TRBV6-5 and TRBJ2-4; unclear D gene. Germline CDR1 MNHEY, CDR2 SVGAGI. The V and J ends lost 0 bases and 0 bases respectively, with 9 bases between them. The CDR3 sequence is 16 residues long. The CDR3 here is CASSYSSVLAKNIQYF. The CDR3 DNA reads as TGTGCCAGCAGTTACTCTTCGGTTCTAGCCAAAAACATTCAGTACTTC.

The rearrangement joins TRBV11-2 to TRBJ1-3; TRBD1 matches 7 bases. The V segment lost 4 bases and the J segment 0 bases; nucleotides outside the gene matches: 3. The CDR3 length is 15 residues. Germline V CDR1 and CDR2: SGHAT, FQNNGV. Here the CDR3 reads CASSSGQSSGNTIYF. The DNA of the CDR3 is TGTGCCAGCAGCTCGGGACAGAGCTCTGGAAACACCATATATTTT.

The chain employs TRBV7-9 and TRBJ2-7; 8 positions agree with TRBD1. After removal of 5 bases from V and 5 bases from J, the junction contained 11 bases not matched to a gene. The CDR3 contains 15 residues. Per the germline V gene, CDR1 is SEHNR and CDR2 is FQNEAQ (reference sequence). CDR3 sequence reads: CASSLTPDRGHEQYF. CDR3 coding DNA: TGTGCCAGCAGCCTGACTCCTGACAGGGGCCACGAGCAGTACTTC.

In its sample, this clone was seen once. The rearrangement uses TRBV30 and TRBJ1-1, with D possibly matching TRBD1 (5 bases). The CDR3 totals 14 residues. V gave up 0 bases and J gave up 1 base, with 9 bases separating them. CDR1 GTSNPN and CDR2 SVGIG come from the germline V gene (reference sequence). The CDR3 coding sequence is TGTGCCTGGAGTGTAGGCGGGGGGAACACTGAAGCTTTCTTT. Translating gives CAWSVGGGNTEAFF.

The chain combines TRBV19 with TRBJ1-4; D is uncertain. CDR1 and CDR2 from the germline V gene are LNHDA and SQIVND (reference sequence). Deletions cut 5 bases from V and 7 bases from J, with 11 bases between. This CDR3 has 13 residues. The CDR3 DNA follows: TGTGCCAGTAGTCCCCCCGCCGGTGAAAAACTGTTTTTT. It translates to CASSPPAGEKLFF.